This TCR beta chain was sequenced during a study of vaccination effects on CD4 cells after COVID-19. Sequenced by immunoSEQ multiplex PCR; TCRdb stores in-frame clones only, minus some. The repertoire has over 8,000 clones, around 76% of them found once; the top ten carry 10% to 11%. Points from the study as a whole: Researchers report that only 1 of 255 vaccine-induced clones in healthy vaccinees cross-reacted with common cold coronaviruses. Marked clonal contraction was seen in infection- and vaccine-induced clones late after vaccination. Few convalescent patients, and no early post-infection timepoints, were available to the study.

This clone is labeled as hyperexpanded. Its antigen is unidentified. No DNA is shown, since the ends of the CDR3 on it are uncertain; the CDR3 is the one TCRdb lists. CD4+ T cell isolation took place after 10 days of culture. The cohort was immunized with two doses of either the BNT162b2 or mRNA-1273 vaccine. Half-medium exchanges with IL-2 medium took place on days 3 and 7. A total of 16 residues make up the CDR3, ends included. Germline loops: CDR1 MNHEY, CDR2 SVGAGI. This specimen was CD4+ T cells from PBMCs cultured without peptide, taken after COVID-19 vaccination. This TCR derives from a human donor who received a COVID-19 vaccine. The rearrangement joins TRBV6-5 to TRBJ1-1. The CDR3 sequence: CASSSVRGRKNTEAFF.